These 32 T cell receptor beta chains came from one sample sequenced in a study of cytomegalovirus exposure and HLA in healthy donors. The study ran its PCR with 60 Vbeta and 13 Jbeta primers. Here immunoSEQ multiplex PCR was the method, and the copy in TCRdb shows in-frame clones only, minus some. The sample shows around 140,000 clones, 75% to 90% of them seen only once. What was sequenced was PBMCs. The receptors were sampled from a woman in her twenties or thirties in good health and CMV-seronegative.

This sequence joins TRBV13 and TRBJ2-1; D is perhaps TRBD2 (5 bases). The germline gives CDR1 PRHDT, CDR2 FYEKMQ (reference sequence). CDR3 length: 12 amino acids. Trimming removed 6 bases from V and 6 bases from J, with 9 bases in between. The CDR3 loop is CASSSSRNEQFF. The CDR3 region has the DNA TGTGCCAGCAGTTCTAGCCGCAATGAGCAGTTCTTC.

The chain links TRBV5-1 to TRBJ2-7, with 7 bases matching TRBD1. Germline lookup yields CDR1 SGHRS and CDR2 YFSETQ. J gave up 5 bases and V 0 bases, and 8 bases lay outside the gene matches. The CDR3 sequence is 15 residues long. The CDR3 DNA reads TGCGCCAGCAGCTTGGAGGGGACAGCTCCCGACGAGCAGTACTTC. Translating it yields CASSLEGTAPDEQYF. Filled out from reference TRBV5-1 and TRBJ2-7, the complete variable domain reads KAGVTQTPRYLIKTRGQQVTLSCSPISGHRSVSWYQQTPGQGLQFLFEYFSETQRNKGNFPGRFSGRQFSNSRSEMNVSTLELGDSALYLCASSLEGTAPDEQYFGPGTRLTVT.

Comment on this clone: A read error may produce the germline difference seen at one junction end. The chain carries TRBV7-9 and TRBJ1-3; D not resolved. The CDR3 is made up of 15 amino acids. Germline CDR1 and CDR2: SEHNR and FQNEAQ (reference sequence). CDR3 sequence (DNA): TGTTCCAGCAGCAACCCGGGGAGCTCTGGAAACGCCATATATTTT. This translates into CSSSNPGSSGNAIYF.

This clone was counted a few times. This rearrangement joins TRBV6-5 to TRBJ1-2, with D possibly TRBD1 on 5 matching bases. Germline CDR1 MNHEY, CDR2 SVGAGI. Trimming removed 6 bases from V and 4 bases from J, with 12 bases in between. The CDR3 is made up of 13 amino acids. As DNA, the CDR3 is TGTGCCAGCAGCCGGACACCAACCTATGGCTACACCTTC. It specifies CASSRTPTYGYTF.

The CDR3 loop is CASSLNLSGGLHF. CDR3 coding DNA: TGTGCCAGCAGCTTAAATCTTTCAGGGGGCCTCCACTTT. The V call is TRBV5-5, the J call TRBJ1-6, with 7 bases aligning to TRBD1. The V and J ends lost 2 bases and 15 bases, in that order; junction bases with no gene match: 8. Germline lookup yields CDR1 SGHKS and CDR2 YYEKEE (reference sequence). CDR3 size: 13 residues.

This rearrangement joins TRBV7-8 to TRBJ2-7; weak D call: TRBD2 (6 bases). The V and J ends lost 2 bases and 2 bases respectively, with 13 bases between them. This CDR3 has 15 amino acids. CDR1 and CDR2 from the germline V gene are SGHVS and FQNEAQ. CDR3 bases: TGTGCCAGCAGCTTACCTAGACTAGGGGCCTACGAGCAGTACTTC. This codes for CASSLPRLGAYEQYF.

The chain joins TRBV7-9 to TRBJ2-5; the match to TRBD2 covers 11 bases. Per germline, CDR1 SEHNR and CDR2 FQNEAQ (reference sequence). V dropped 5 bases and J dropped 5; count of bases not matched to a gene: 7. The CDR3 totals 15 residues. The CDR3 protein is CASSGTSGSFETQYF. The DNA for the CDR3 is TGTGCCAGCAGCGGAACTAGCGGGAGCTTCGAGACCCAGTACTTC.

The J gene is TRBJ2-7, the V gene TRBV11-2; 13 bases are a match to TRBD2. V gave up 3 bases and J gave up 5 bases; unmatched junction bases: 7. Germline CDR1 reads SGHAT; CDR2 reads FQNNGV. The CDR3 length is 16 residues. The CDR3 region has the DNA TGTGCCAGCAGCTTTGCCATCACTAGCGGGGGGGACGAGCAGTACTTC. Its translation is CASSFAITSGGDEQYF.

The rearrangement joins TRBV7-5 to TRBJ1-5. TRBV7-5 is assigned pseudogene status. The CDR3 extends over 15 amino acids. CDR3 in amino acids: CARSWTAKSNQPQHF. CDR3 nucleotide sequence: TGTGCCAGAAGTTGGACTGCCAAAAGTAATCAGCCCCAGCATTTT.

The V and J genes are TRBV15 and TRBJ2-5; D is perhaps TRBD2 (5 bases). The CDR3 sequence is 16 residues long. The germline V gene has CDR1 LNHNV and CDR2 YYDKDF (reference sequence). V dropped 3 bases and J dropped 5 bases, with 19 bases sitting between them. The CDR3: CATSSARSSLRETQYF. The CDR3 DNA reads TGTGCCACCAGCAGCGCCCGGTCTAGCCTCCGGGAGACCCAGTACTTC.

This rearrangement joins TRBV5-1 to TRBJ2-5, with 7 bases matching TRBD1. Germline CDR1 reads SGHRS; CDR2 reads YFSETQ. Unmatched junction bases numbered 9, after V lost 4 bases and J lost 3 bases. This CDR3 is built from 15 residues. The CDR3 DNA sequence: TGCGCCAGCAGCGATCGACAGGGCTTAGAAGAGACCCAGTACTTC. Its protein product is CASSDRQGLEETQYF.

The chain combines TRBV10-2 with TRBJ2-5; possible D gene TRBD1, 6 bases. The end of the DNA aligns better with TRBJ2-7, so the J call may be wrong. CDR1 and CDR2 from the germline V gene are WSHSY and SAAADI. The CDR3 is 14 residues long. CDR3 nucleotide sequence: TGCGCCAGCAGTGAGTTCGGGACATCCTACGAGCAGTACTTC. Its protein product is CASSEFGTSYEQYF.

This rearrangement joins TRBV27 to TRBJ2-7; D is possibly TRBD1 (6 bases). The ends were cut back, 3 bases at V and 4 bases at J, with 16 bases in the middle. From germline, CDR1 is MNHEY and CDR2 SMNVEV (reference sequence). The CDR3 length is 15 residues. CDR3: CASSFISGQEYEQYF. The CDR3 DNA reads as TGTGCCAGCAGTTTTATCTCGGGACAAGAATACGAGCAGTACTTC.

A few counts support this clone. The chain couples TRBV30 to TRBJ1-5; TRBD1 aligns across 10 bases. The J segment lost 2 bases and the V segment lost 0 bases, leaving 10 bases of the junction unmatched. There are 18 residues in the CDR3. Germline V gene sequence: CDR1 GTSNPN, CDR2 SVGIG (reference sequence). The CDR3 region has the DNA TGTGCCTGGAGTGTACGTGACAGGGGGCTCCCGGGCAATCAGCCCCAGCATTTT. Translation gives CAWSVRDRGLPGNQPQHF.

The chain has TRBV7-9 and TRBJ1-2; D gene unclear. Germline-derived CDR1 and CDR2 are SEHNR and FQNEAQ (reference sequence). V was trimmed by 1 base and J by 4 bases, leaving 16 bases between them. The CDR3 contains 16 residues. CDR3 sequence (DNA): TGTGCCAGCAGCTTAGGTGGAGGGTCATCGATCTATGGCTACACCTTC. This gives the protein CASSLGGGSSIYGYTF.

This rearrangement joins TRBV7-3 to TRBJ2-2; 7 nucleotides agree with TRBD2. Germline V gene lookup returns CDR1 SGHTA and CDR2 FQGTGA. The CDR3 length is 17 residues. V was clipped by 5 bases and J by 4 bases; unmatched bases: 13. CDR3 sequence reads: CASSQEITGLPTGELFF. Written as DNA, the CDR3 is TGTGCCAGCAGCCAGGAGATAACGGGACTACCCACCGGGGAGCTGTTTTTT.

The gene calls are TRBV19 and TRBJ1-2; D is possibly TRBD1 (5 bases). V shed 10 bases and J shed 1 base, with 13 bases lying between them. The CDR3 totals 13 residues. The germline gives CDR1 LNHDA, CDR2 SQIVND (reference sequence). DNA for the CDR3: TGTGCCACTTCCCTCAGGGTTAACTATGGCTACACCTTC. Protein product: CATSLRVNYGYTF.

The rearrangement links TRBV5-1 to TRBJ1-3, with D tentatively TRBD1 (5 bases). Trimming removed 0 bases from V and 1 base from J, with 8 bases in between. The V gene's germline CDR1 is SGHRS and CDR2 YFSETQ. The CDR3 is 15 amino acids. For the CDR3, the DNA is TGCGCCAGCAGCTTGGCCGGGGGATCTGGAAACACCATATATTTT. It is translated as CASSLAGGSGNTIYF.

In its sample, this clone was seen once. V gene TRBV28 combines with J gene TRBJ1-2; D is possibly TRBD1 (5 bases). Germline assignment: CDR1 MDHEN and CDR2 SYDVKM. The CDR3 totals 12 residues. With 2 bases removed from V and 7 bases from J, the gap between germline ends came to 8 bases. The CDR3 sequence is CASSLGRGGYTF. Written as DNA, the CDR3 is TGTGCCAGCAGTTTAGGTAGGGGTGGCTACACCTTC.

The V and J genes are TRBV5-6 and TRBJ1-4, with D unresolved. The CDR3 sequence is 15 residues long. Germline CDR1 reads SGHDT; CDR2 reads YYEEEE. V lost 1 base and J 4 bases, leaving 11 bases between the germline ends. CDR3 coding DNA: TGTGCCAGCAGCTTGAGAGGACTCCTTAATGAAAAACTGTTTTTT. Residues: CASSLRGLLNEKLFF.

The rearrangement uses TRBV14 and TRBJ1-1; TRBD1 is a possible D gene (5 bases). CDR3 length equals 12 residues. Between the trimmed V and J ends, which lost 6 bases and 4 bases, there was a span of 9 bases. CDR1 is SGHDN, CDR2 FVKESK, per germline. CDR3 sequence reads: CASRMGGTEAFF. The CDR3 nucleotides are TGTGCCAGCAGGATGGGGGGCACTGAAGCTTTCTTT.

This CDR3 reads CASSWGGGDTDTQYF. As DNA, the CDR3 is TGCGCCAGCAGCTGGGGCGGGGGGGACACAGATACGCAGTATTTT. J is TRBJ2-3 and V is TRBV5-1; 9 nucleotides agree with TRBD2. CDR1 SGHRS and CDR2 YFSETQ come from the germline V gene. With V trimmed by 3 bases and J by 2 bases, 4 bases remained unmatched. This CDR3 has 15 amino acids.

The chain carries TRBV27 and TRBJ2-7; 9 nucleotides line up with TRBD1. J gave up 2 bases and V 5 bases, and 10 bases lay outside the gene matches. Germline CDR1 is MNHEY and CDR2 is SMNVEV (reference sequence). The CDR3 covers 16 residues. The CDR3 sequence: CASSHQGQGPPYEQYF. In DNA, the CDR3 is TGTGCCAGCAGTCACCAGGGACAGGGACCTCCCTACGAGCAGTACTTC.

This chain joins TRBV7-9 and TRBJ1-3; weak D call: TRBD1 (5 bases). The germline V gene encodes CDR1 SEHNR and CDR2 FQNEAQ (reference sequence). V lost 0 bases to trimming and J lost 3 bases, with 6 bases between them. This CDR3 region has 14 residues. CDR3 residues: CASSLARDGNTIYF. The CDR3 DNA sequence: TGTGCCAGCAGCTTAGCCAGGGATGGAAACACCATATATTTT.

This clone appeared a single time. The chain carries TRBV5-1 and TRBJ2-3; TRBD2 matches 7 bases. This CDR3 has 16 amino acids. Germline lookup yields CDR1 SGHRS and CDR2 YFSETQ. Trimming removed 4 bases from V and 1 base from J; junction bases left unmatched: 9. CDR3 DNA: TGCGCCAGCAGCAAGGGCGGGGGTCGAGGCACAGATACGCAGTATTTT. Translating it yields CASSKGGGRGTDTQYF.

The gene calls are TRBV5-1 and TRBJ2-1; 9 bases fit TRBD2. The CDR3 covers 16 residues. With 4 bases clipped from V and 2 bases from J, the junction kept 7 bases outside the gene matches. The germline gives CDR1 SGHRS, CDR2 YFSETQ. The CDR3 spells CASSPAGGQTYNEQFF. CDR3 nucleotides: TGCGCCAGCAGCCCCGCGGGGGGGCAGACCTACAATGAGCAGTTCTTC.

This clone appeared a few times. The J gene is TRBJ1-1, the V gene TRBV30; 8 positions match TRBD1. Germline CDR1 reads GTSNPN; CDR2 reads SVGIG (reference sequence). The CDR3 covers 13 residues. J gave up 8 bases and V 4 bases, and 9 bases lay outside the gene matches. CDR3 residues: CAWIRDRGAEAFF. CDR3 nucleotides: TGTGCCTGGATCCGAGACAGGGGCGCCGAAGCTTTCTTT.

This clone was picked up a small number of times. The chain links TRBV7-9 to TRBJ2-3; D not certain. The CDR3 covers 13 residues. The V gene's germline CDR1 is SEHNR and CDR2 FQNEAQ (reference sequence). V lost 4 bases and J lost 0, with 5 bases in between. In DNA, the CDR3 is TGTGCCAGCAGCTCCTTCAGCACAGATACGCAGTATTTT. Encoded protein: CASSSFSTDTQYF.

CDR3 region: CASSRPHGTGNTEAFF. The CDR3 nucleotides read TGTGCCAGCAGCCGACCTCATGGGACAGGGAACACTGAAGCTTTCTTT. J is TRBJ1-1 and V is TRBV7-6; 8 nucleotides align to TRBD1. The J segment lost 1 base and the V segment lost 5 bases, leaving 9 bases of the junction unmatched. Germline V CDR1 and CDR2: SGHVS, FNYEAQ. The CDR3 consists of 16 residues. Full variable domain (rest looked up from reference TRBV7-6 and TRBJ1-1): GAGVSQSPRYKVTKRGQDVALRCDPISGHVSLYWYRQALGQGPEFLTYFNYEAQQDKSGLPNDRFSAERPEGSISTLTIQRTEQRDSAMYRCASSRPHGTGNTEAFFGQGTRLTVV.

CDR3 sequence reads: CASKNFRDSYEQYF. CDR3 nucleotide sequence: TGTGCCAGCAAGAATTTCAGGGACTCCTACGAGCAGTACTTC. The chain employs TRBV2 and TRBJ2-7, with TRBD1 as a possible D gene (5 bases). Germline V lookup: CDR1 SNHLY, CDR2 FYNNEI. Between the trimmed V and J ends, which lost 7 bases and 0 bases, there was a span of 13 bases. The CDR3 loop spans 14 amino acids.

The genes are TRBV29-1 and TRBJ1-5; 9 bases match TRBD1. CDR1 and CDR2 from the germline V gene are SQVTM and ANQGSEA. The CDR3 is 13 amino acids. The junction had 6 bases not matched to a gene; V was cut back by 6 bases and J by 6 bases. CDR3 amino acids: CSVGTGSGQPQHF. For the CDR3, the DNA is TGCAGCGTGGGGACAGGGTCTGGTCAGCCCCAGCATTTT.

J is TRBJ2-5 and V is TRBV7-9; weak D call: TRBD1 (5 bases). This CDR3 is 16 amino acids long. Trimming took 2 bases from V and 5 from J, leaving 18 bases between them. Germline values: CDR1 SEHNR, CDR2 FQNEAQ (reference sequence). In DNA form, the CDR3 reads TGTGCCAGCAGCTTACTAGAGGCAGGGCCCTTGGAGACCCAGTACTTC. It is translated as CASSLLEAGPLETQYF.